The clone carrying this T cell receptor beta chain showed up many times. TCRdb re-analysed the 5' RACE reads in MiXCR, keeping a single row per CDR3 protein. The sample consists of about 57,000 distinct CDR3 sequences, 15% to 20% of them appearing once. This specimen belongs to a study of T cells of healthy individuals. Germline CDR1 reads LGHDT; CDR2 reads YNNKEL (reference sequence). The CDR3 has 16 residues. V shed 4 bases and J shed 9 bases, with 19 bases lying between them. The clonotype originates from a human donor in good health. The gene calls are TRBV3-1 and TRBJ1-6; TRBD1 is a possible D gene (5 bases). The CDR3 loop is CASSPGWGSFGSPLHF. CDR3 nucleotide sequence: TGTGCCAGCAGCCCTGGGTGGGGCAGTTTTGGTTCACCCCTCCACTTT.